This entry lists 12 T cell receptor beta chains sequenced from one sample in a study of blood T cell repertoires in COVID-19. The data were produced by immunoSEQ multiplex PCR, yet TCRdb's version contains in-frame clones alone and is incomplete. Of approximately 150,000 clones listed, 88% are singletons. Input material: peripheral blood. These receptors all stem from a man aged 70-80 years with acute or convalescent COVID-19.

This sequence joins TRBV27 and TRBJ1-2, with 9 bases aligning to TRBD1. Germline V gene data show CDR1 as MNHEY and CDR2 as SMNVEV (reference sequence). With 6 bases clipped from V and 8 bases from J, the junction kept 7 bases outside the gene matches. The CDR3 has 13 amino acids. CDR3 nucleotide sequence: TGTGCCAGCAGGGAACAGGGGGCCGGCGGCTACACCTTC. This codes for CASREQGAGGYTF.

The CDR3 reads CASSSPGQEDGYTF. Here the CDR3 DNA reads TGTGCCAGCAGCTCGCCGGGACAAGAAGATGGCTACACCTTC. The chain couples TRBV5-4 to TRBJ1-2, with D perhaps matching TRBD1 (6 bases). V was shortened by 3 bases and J by 6 bases, with 15 bases between the two germline ends. The V gene's germline CDR1 is SGHNT and CDR2 YYREEE (reference sequence). The CDR3 has 14 residues.

The chain carries TRBV6-1 and TRBJ2-7, with 9 bases lining up with TRBD1. J gave up 2 bases and V 2 bases, and 4 bases lay outside the gene matches. In germline, CDR1 is MNHNS, CDR2 SASEGT. The CDR3 totals 15 residues. The CDR3 is CASSETDRGPYEQYF. In DNA form, the CDR3 reads TGTGCCAGCAGTGAAACGGACAGGGGCCCCTACGAGCAGTACTTC.

This clone showed up just once. Other DNA sequences of this sample code for an identical CDR3. The chain links TRBV12-3 or TRBV12-4 to TRBJ2-5; no clear D. This CDR3 comprises 12 residues. V lost 3 bases to trimming and J lost 5 bases, with 7 bases between them. The chain's CDR3 is CASSFSSETQYF. CDR3 nucleotide sequence: TGTGCCAGCAGTTTCTCGTCGGAGACCCAGTACTTC.

This rearrangement joins TRBV28 to TRBJ2-4; possibly TRBD1 for D (6 bases). This CDR3 contains 12 residues. V was pared by 6 bases and J by 5 bases, with 8 bases between. CDR1 MDHEN and CDR2 SYDVKM come from the germline V gene. CDR3 coding DNA: TGTGCCAGCAGGACAGGCCAAAACATTCAGTACTTC. As protein: CASRTGQNIQYF.

The chain combines TRBV7-2 with TRBJ2-3, with D possibly TRBD1 on 5 matching bases. The CDR3 extends over 15 amino acids. Trimming shortened V by 1 base and J by 0 bases, and 8 bases separated the two germline ends. The V gene's germline CDR1 is SGHTA and CDR2 FQGNSA. The DNA for the CDR3 is TGTGCCAGCAGCTTAGAGGGGTGGAGCACAGATACGCAGTATTTT. This sequence encodes CASSLEGWSTDTQYF.

The chain combines TRBV25-1 with TRBJ1-2; 7 bases line up with TRBD1. This CDR3 is 13 amino acids long. Germline trimming cut 2 bases from V and 8 bases from J; bases unmatched to any gene: 5. Germline V gene data show CDR1 as MGHDK and CDR2 as SYGVNS. This chain's CDR3 is CASSEITGVGYTF. Written as DNA, the CDR3 is TGTGCCAGCAGTGAAATTACAGGGGTGGGCTACACCTTC.

This chain uses TRBV11-2 with TRBJ2-7; weak D call: TRBD2 (5 bases). The germline V gene encodes CDR1 SGHAT and CDR2 FQNNGV. With 4 bases removed from V and 7 bases from J, the gap between germline ends came to 14 bases. The CDR3 runs to 13 residues. The CDR3 region has the DNA TGTGCCAGCAGCTCAGAGCGGCTTCGGGAGCAGTACTTC. Translated: CASSSERLREQYF. The full variable domain, rest sourced from reference TRBV11-2 and TRBJ2-7, is EAGVAQSPRYKIIEKRQSVAFWCNPISGHATLYWYQQILGQGPKLLIQFQNNGVVDDSQLPKDRFSAERLKGVDSTLKIQPAKLEDSAVYLCASSSERLREQYFGPGTRLTVT.

The chain combines TRBV27 with TRBJ1-2, with 8 positions matching TRBD1. Trimming at V came to 6 bases and at J to 2 bases, leaving 8 bases not matched to a gene. The V gene's germline CDR1 is MNHEY and CDR2 SMNVEV (reference sequence). This CDR3 region has 15 residues. For the CDR3, the DNA is TGTGCCAGCAGGCCCTCAGGGGGCGCAAACTATGGCTACACCTTC. Its protein is CASRPSGGANYGYTF.

V is TRBV29-1 and J is TRBJ2-5; 7 bases are a match to TRBD1. The trim removed 3 bases at V and 1 base at J, leaving 5 bases unmatched. The length of the CDR3 is 14 residues. CDR1 and CDR2 (germline): SQVTM, ANQGSEA. DNA of the CDR3: TGCAGCGTTGATGCTGGGACAGTCCAAGAGACCCAGTACTTC. Amino acid sequence: CSVDAGTVQETQYF.

The chain couples TRBV11-2 to TRBJ2-5; D might be TRBD1 (6 bases). CDR1 and CDR2 from the germline V gene are SGHAT and FQNNGV. This CDR3 spans 13 amino acids. Trimming pared 5 bases from V and 5 bases from J, leaving 12 bases between. Here the CDR3 reads CASSPAGAETQYF. The CDR3 region has the DNA TGTGCCAGCAGCCCCGCAGGGGCCGAGACCCAGTACTTC.

The V call is TRBV5-1, the J call TRBJ2-7, with 8 bases lining up with TRBD1. The germline V gene encodes CDR1 SGHRS and CDR2 YFSETQ. J gave up 3 bases and V 0 bases, and 5 bases lay outside the gene matches. The CDR3 is 15 residues long. CDR3 sequence reads: CASSLGQGIIYEQYF. For the CDR3, the DNA is TGCGCCAGCAGCTTGGGACAGGGGATTATCTACGAGCAGTACTTC.